The text below deals with one T cell receptor (beta chain). This sample is part of a study of blood T cell repertoires in COVID-19. Whole-study context: Material from acute and convalescent COVID-19 was sourced from the United States, Italy and Spain. T cells, B-cell-depleted T cells, or PBMCs provided the cDNA or gDNA that served as material.

The CDR3 covers 15 residues. Germline loops: CDR1 GTSNPN, CDR2 SVGIG (reference sequence). V lost 3 bases and J lost 7, with 18 bases in between. As originally analysed: Researchers report that nucleated cell counts were estimated from reference gene primer amplification. TCRdb's copy holds only in-frame clones and misses some; the assay was immunoSEQ multiplex PCR. The DNA was the basis for D and trimming; V, J and clone size are from that table. This table has about 140,000 clones, approximately 83% appearing once. This TCR was recovered from a woman aged 60-75 years with acute or convalescent COVID-19. The material sequenced was peripheral blood. The rearrangement links TRBV30 to TRBJ1-4, with D uncertain. The CDR3 region is CAWREPGPPSEKLFF. CDR3 nucleotide sequence: TGTGCCTGGAGAGAACCAGGCCCCCCGAGTGAAAAACTGTTTTTT.